The T cell receptor beta chain under discussion was sequenced for a study of blood T cell repertoires in COVID-19. The length of the CDR3 is 13 residues. V lost 0 bases, J lost 5 bases, and 6 bases lay in between. Method: immunoSEQ multiplex PCR; TCRdb's copy keeps in-frame clones and lacks some. This table has about 470,000 clones, roughly 90% appearing once. J is TRBJ2-3 and V is TRBV12-3 or TRBV12-4; D is possibly TRBD1 (5 bases). Sequencing used PBMCs or T cells enriched from blood (not recorded which). The clonotype originates from a woman younger than 35 who had recovered from COVID-19. In nucleotides, the CDR3 is TGTGCCAGCAGTTTAGCGCAGGGAGATACGCAGTATTTT. Encoded protein: CASSLAQGDTQYF.